This T cell receptor beta chain was recorded in a study of cytomegalovirus exposure and HLA in healthy donors. V was clipped by 5 bases and J by 1 base, with 14 bases between them. The CDR3 contains 15 residues. Germline V gene lookup returns CDR1 LNHDA and CDR2 SQIVND (reference sequence). 13 Jbeta primers and 60 Vbeta primers were used for the PCR. Measured with immunoSEQ multiplex PCR; TCRdb has only the in-frame clones, and not every one. The table records about 160,000 clones, around 84% of them present only once. The sample consisted of PBMCs. This TCR was sampled from a male donor in good health and CMV-seropositive. The genes are TRBV19 and TRBJ1-2; D is possibly TRBD1 (6 bases). The CDR3 sequence is CASSPGQPNNYGYTF. Written as DNA, the CDR3 is TGTGCCAGTAGTCCCGGACAGCCCAATAACTATGGCTACACCTTC.